This TCR beta chain originates from a study of T-cell reconstitution after alpha-beta-depleted transplantation in children. V lost 10 bases to trimming and J lost 4 bases, with 17 bases between them. CDR1 is SEHNR and CDR2 is FQNEAQ in the germline V gene (reference sequence). The CDR3 totals 14 residues. The library targeted TCRbeta and was prepared with unique molecular identifiers. From the PCR reads, TCRdb called clonotypes with MiXCR, one entry per CDR3 protein. The repertoire includes about 340,000 distinct CDR3 sequences, 9% to 12% of them detected once, and about 2.3% sits in the top ten. This specimen was PBMCs from the stem cell graft donor, taken from the stem cell graft. The sequence came from a human donor who donated a stem cell graft to a child with acute lymphoblastic leukemia. The chain employs TRBV7-9 and TRBJ2-1, with D possibly being TRBD1 or TRBD2 (5 bases each). As DNA, the CDR3 is TGTGCCATGACACGGGGCTGGGGATACAATGAGCAGTTCTTC. Amino acid sequence: CAMTRGWGYNEQFF.